The source of this T cell receptor (beta chain) is a study of neoadjuvant anti-PD-1 for oral cavity cancer. Libraries were prepared by immunoSEQ multiplex PCR; TCRdb keeps only in-frame clonotypes and omits some of them. This sample has some 11,000 clones, with around three fifths found just once. This clone was recorded a few times. Trimming took off 3 bases at V and 0 bases at J, with 11 bases between the two ends. Per the germline V gene, CDR1 is SGHAT and CDR2 is FQNNGV. The CDR3 covers 15 residues. The clonotype originates from a person between 35 and 79 years old with oral cavity squamous cell carcinoma. The donor label of this sample is uncertain. The sequencing used tumor tissue, collected before nivolumab (anti-PD-1) treatment. The J gene is TRBJ1-1, the V gene TRBV11-2; D is uncertain. CDR3 DNA: TGTGCCAGCAGCTTGGAGCCTTTACTGAACACTGAAGCTTTCTTT. It specifies CASSLEPLLNTEAFF.